The entry that follows covers one TCR beta chain sequence. With V trimmed by 1 base and J by 7 bases, 9 bases remained unmatched. The germline V gene has CDR1 LGHNA and CDR2 YNFKEQ. This CDR3 spans 17 amino acids. The data originate from a study of blood T cell repertoires in COVID-19. About the research overall: COVID-19 samples collected from the United States, Italy and Spain covered acute and convalescent phases.

Authors' processing steps: Estimation of nucleated cell counts was performed using reference gene primer amplification. TCRdb's table, derived via immunoSEQ multiplex PCR, lists solely in-frame clones and lacks some. V, J and clone size were drawn from that table, and D and trimming were deduced from the DNA. This table has 95,000 to 110,000 clones, 87% appearing once. This clonotype was sampled from a man aged 50 to 59 in a cohort sampled during active COVID-19. This chain connects TRBV4-2 to TRBJ2-2; 10 nucleotides line up with TRBD2. Input material: peripheral blood. The chain's CDR3 is CASSQVVERGGFGELFF. CDR3 coding DNA: TGTGCCAGCAGCCAAGTTGTCGAGCGGGGGGGTTTCGGGGAGCTGTTTTTT.